The 21 T cell receptor beta chains presented below share a single source sample, sequenced in a study of chemoradiotherapy in HPV16-positive cancers. The repertoire was sequenced with immunoSEQ multiplex PCR; TCRdb's copy has only in-frame clones and lacks some. Seen here are over a thousand clones, about 82% observed once, and the top ten hold 6.3%. The sample consisted of tumor tissue, taken from a patient who underwent chemoradiotherapy. The receptors were gathered from a human donor with HPV-associated anogenital cancer.

The chain links TRBV5-5 to TRBJ2-1, with D uncertain. The V gene lost 4 bases and the J gene lost 1 base, with 12 bases spanning the gap. CDR3 length equals 15 residues. The germline V gene has CDR1 SGHKS and CDR2 YYEKEE (reference sequence). The CDR3 reads CASSPDPLSYNEQFF. CDR3 sequence (DNA): TGTGCCAGCAGCCCCGACCCTTTATCCTACAATGAGCAGTTCTTC.

V usage is TRBV10-3 and J usage is TRBJ2-3, with 9 nucleotides matching TRBD1. This CDR3 is 16 amino acids long. V gave up 10 bases and J gave up 0 bases; unmatched junction bases: 11. Germline CDR1 reads ENHRY; CDR2 reads SYGVKD. CDR3 sequence (DNA): TGTGCCACAGGGGGGAATACAGGGGGCAGCACAGATACGCAGTATTTT. Protein: CATGGNTGGSTDTQYF.

The sample holds one count of this clone. V and J are TRBV9 and TRBJ1-2; TRBD1 might be the D (6 bases). CDR1 and CDR2 from the germline V gene are SGDLS and YYNGEE. The CDR3 runs to 17 residues. V was trimmed by 1 base and J by 1 base, leaving 17 bases between them. This CDR3 is CASSVYAMGGLNYGYTF. CDR3 bases: TGTGCCAGCAGCGTATACGCCATGGGGGGCCTTAACTATGGCTACACCTTC. The full variable domain, its missing parts supplied by reference TRBV9 and TRBJ1-2, is DSGVTQTPKHLITATGQRVTLRCSPRSGDLSVYWYQQSLDQGLQFLIQYYNGEERAKGNILERFSAQQFPDLHSELNLSSLELGDSALYFCASSVYAMGGLNYGYTFGSGTRLTVV.

The chain has TRBV5-1 and TRBJ2-3; 11 bases agree with TRBD1. The CDR3 has 16 amino acids. CDR1 and CDR2 (germline): SGHRS, YFSETQ. V lost 0 bases and J lost 2; bases outside the gene matches: 2. CDR3 region: CASSLEGQGATDTQYF. The CDR3 coding sequence is TGCGCCAGCAGCTTGGAAGGACAGGGGGCCACAGATACGCAGTATTTT.

This chain connects TRBV5-1 to TRBJ1-1; TRBD1 might be the D (6 bases). The CDR3 is made up of 13 amino acids. Germline V gives CDR1 SGHRS, CDR2 YFSETQ. The V and J ends lost 6 bases and 3 bases respectively, with 12 bases between them. This CDR3 reads CASNPGDDTEAFF. CDR3 nucleotides: TGCGCCAGCAATCCAGGGGACGACACTGAAGCTTTCTTT.

The gene calls are TRBV6-6 and TRBJ1-1; D is unclear. The CDR3 length is 15 residues. Germline V lookup: CDR1 MNHNY, CDR2 SVGAGI (reference sequence). Deletions cut 6 bases from V and 0 bases from J, with 14 bases between. Here the CDR3 reads CASRPEYPLNTEAFF. CDR3 DNA sequence: TGTGCCAGCAGGCCAGAGTACCCGCTGAACACTGAAGCTTTCTTT.

The chain joins TRBV5-1 to TRBJ2-5; perhaps TRBD1 as D (6 bases). Germline CDR1 reads SGHRS; CDR2 reads YFSETQ. There are 14 residues in the CDR3. Trimming shortened V by 4 bases and J by 2 bases, and 12 bases separated the two germline ends. The CDR3 nucleotides read TGCGCCAGCAGCCTGGGACAAAAACAAGAGACCCAGTACTTC. Amino acids: CASSLGQKQETQYF.

This clone appeared a few times. This chain links TRBV6-5 with TRBJ2-7, with 9 bases identical to TRBD1. Losses at the gene ends were 6 bases for V and 3 bases for J; bases not matched to a gene: 3. Germline values: CDR1 MNHEY, CDR2 SVGAGI. The CDR3 has 13 amino acids. CDR3 in amino acids: CASRKGQGYEQYF. In nucleotides, the CDR3 is TGTGCCAGCAGGAAGGGACAGGGCTACGAGCAGTACTTC.

The CDR3 is CASSSTGTYNEQFF. The CDR3 DNA reads as TGTGCCAGCAGCTCCACCGGGACATACAATGAGCAGTTCTTC. The genes are TRBV7-3 and TRBJ2-1; TRBD1 might be the D (6 bases). The length of the CDR3 is 14 residues. V lost 4 bases to trimming and J lost 4 bases, with 11 bases between them. Germline-derived CDR1 and CDR2 are SGHTA and FQGTGA.

The J gene is TRBJ2-5, the V gene TRBV7-2, with D possibly matching TRBD2 (5 bases). CDR3 size: 13 residues. Germline lookup yields CDR1 SGHTA and CDR2 FQGNSA. V lost 5 bases and J lost 4, with 11 bases in between. CDR3 nucleotides: TGTGCCAGCAGCCCCGTGAGGGTAGAGACCCAGTACTTC. This gives the protein CASSPVRVETQYF.

Only a few counts were recorded for this clone. This chain links TRBV7-8 with TRBJ1-2; tentatively, D is TRBD1 (5 bases). Trimming removed 1 base at V and 4 bases at J, with 13 bases between. Per germline, CDR1 SGHVS and CDR2 FQNEAQ. This CDR3 has 15 amino acids. In nucleotides, the CDR3 is TGTGCCAGCAGCTTAGGTCCGGGACCAAGCTATGGCTACACCTTC. Translating it yields CASSLGPGPSYGYTF.

The chain combines TRBV6-5 with TRBJ1-2, with D perhaps matching TRBD1 (5 bases). The CDR3 covers 12 residues. CDR1 is MNHEY, CDR2 SVGAGI, per germline. V lost 5 bases, J lost 6 bases, and 10 bases lay in between. CDR3 in DNA: TGTGCCAGCAGTATGGGAGGGGATGGCTACACCTTC. This codes for CASSMGGDGYTF.

This sequence joins TRBV19 and TRBJ2-2; 7 bases fit TRBD2. Germline V CDR1 and CDR2: LNHDA, SQIVND (reference sequence). The V segment lost 4 bases and the J segment 1 base; nucleotides outside the gene matches: 3. This CDR3 spans 15 amino acids. The CDR3 sequence: CASSSLAVNTGELFF. DNA of the CDR3: TGTGCCAGTAGTAGCCTAGCGGTGAACACCGGGGAGCTGTTTTTT.

The gene calls are TRBV11-3 and TRBJ2-1; no reliable D call. The V end was cut by 2 bases, the J end by 15 bases, with 23 bases between. Germline CDR1 and CDR2: SGHNT and YENEEA. CDR3 length: 15 residues. In DNA form, the CDR3 reads TGTGCCAGCAGCTTAAATACAAAAAGCCCCGCAGGTTGGTTCTTC. Translating it yields CASSLNTKSPAGWFF.

The chain couples TRBV29-1 to TRBJ2-7; 9 bases fit TRBD1. The CDR3 has 14 amino acids. Germline assignment: CDR1 SQVTM and CDR2 ANQGSEA. V dropped 4 bases and J dropped 0; count of bases not matched to a gene: 4. CDR3 residues: CSVVGQGSSYEQYF. The DNA of the CDR3 is TGCAGCGTTGTGGGACAGGGAAGCTCCTACGAGCAGTACTTC.

This chain connects TRBV9 to TRBJ1-1, with TRBD1 matching over 9 bases. The CDR3 is 15 residues long. Trimming cost V 3 bases and J 2 bases; bases outside gene matches: 5. Germline loops: CDR1 SGDLS, CDR2 YYNGEE. CDR3 amino acids: CASSEGTGSNTEAFF. The CDR3 DNA follows: TGTGCCAGCAGCGAGGGGACAGGGTCCAACACTGAAGCTTTCTTT.

The rearrangement uses TRBV5-1 and TRBJ2-5, with D maybe TRBD2 (5 bases). From germline, CDR1 is SGHRS and CDR2 YFSETQ. V was trimmed by 1 base and J by 4 bases, leaving 11 bases between them. This CDR3 has 14 residues. CDR3: CASSLSVRGETQYF. Written as DNA, the CDR3 is TGCGCCAGCAGCTTGAGTGTCCGGGGAGAGACCCAGTACTTC.

The chain carries TRBV2 and TRBJ1-5; weak D call: TRBD1 (5 bases). There are 13 residues in the CDR3. Germline assignment: CDR1 SNHLY and CDR2 FYNNEI. Deletions cut 6 bases from V and 7 bases from J, with 13 bases between. CDR3 coding DNA: TGTGCCAGCAGGGAGGGGATGGAACAGCCCCAGCATTTT. Residues: CASREGMEQPQHF. Combining the CDR3 with reference TRBV2 and TRBJ1-5 gives the whole variable domain EPEVTQTPSHQVTQMGQEVILRCVPISNHLYFYWYRQILGQKVEFLVSFYNNEISEKSEIFDDQFSVERPDGSNFTLKIRSTKLEDSAMYFCASREGMEQPQHFGDGTRLSIL.

The chain's CDR3 is CASSYPAGELFF. The CDR3 nucleotides are TGTGCCAGCAGCTACCCCGCCGGGGAGCTGTTTTTT. This chain connects TRBV27 to TRBJ2-2; D is uncertain. The CDR3 contains 12 residues. The V gene's germline CDR1 is MNHEY and CDR2 SMNVEV (reference sequence). With 6 bases removed from V and 6 bases from J, the gap between germline ends came to 8 bases.

The chain recombines TRBV7-8 with TRBJ2-5; D perhaps matches TRBD1 (5 bases). Germline V lookup: CDR1 SGHVS, CDR2 FQNEAQ. V lost 1 base, J lost 4 bases, and 13 bases lay in between. This CDR3 is built from 15 residues. CDR3 sequence (DNA): TGTGCCAGCAGCTTAGATTTGGGGCGCGGAGAGACCCAGTACTTC. Amino acids: CASSLDLGRGETQYF.

The chain links TRBV6-1 to TRBJ1-5; D is ambiguous. The CDR3 covers 12 residues. The germline V and J ends were trimmed by 6 bases and 7 bases, with 10 bases remaining between them. The germline CDR1 and CDR2 sequences are MNHNS and SASEGT. The CDR3 is CASSPMGQPQHF. In DNA form, the CDR3 reads TGTGCCAGCAGCCCAATGGGGCAGCCCCAGCATTTT.